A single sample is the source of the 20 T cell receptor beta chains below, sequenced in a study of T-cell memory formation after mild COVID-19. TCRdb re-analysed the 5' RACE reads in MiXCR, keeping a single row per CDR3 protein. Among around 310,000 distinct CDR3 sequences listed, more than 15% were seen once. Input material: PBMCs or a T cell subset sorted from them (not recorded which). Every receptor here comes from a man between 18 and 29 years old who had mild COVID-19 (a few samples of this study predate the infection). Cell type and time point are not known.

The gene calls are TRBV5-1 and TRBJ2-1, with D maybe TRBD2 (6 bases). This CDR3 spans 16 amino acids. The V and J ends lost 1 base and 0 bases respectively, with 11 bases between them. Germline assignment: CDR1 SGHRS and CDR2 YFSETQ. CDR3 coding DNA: TGCGCCAGCAGCTTGTCGGTAGCGGACTCCTACAATGAGCAGTTCTTC. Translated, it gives CASSLSVADSYNEQFF.

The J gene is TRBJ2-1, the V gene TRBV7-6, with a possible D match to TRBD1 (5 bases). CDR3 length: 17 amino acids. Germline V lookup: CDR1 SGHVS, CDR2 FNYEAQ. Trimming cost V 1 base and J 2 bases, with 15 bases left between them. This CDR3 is CASSLVPLGAPYNEQFF. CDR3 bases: TGTGCCAGCAGCTTAGTTCCGTTAGGGGCCCCCTACAATGAGCAGTTCTTC. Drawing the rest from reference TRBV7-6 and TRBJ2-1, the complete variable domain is GAGVSQSPRYKVTKRGQDVALRCDPISGHVSLYWYRQALGQGPEFLTYFNYEAQQDKSGLPNDRFSAERPEGSISTLTIQRTEQRDSAMYRCASSLVPLGAPYNEQFFGPGTRLTVL.

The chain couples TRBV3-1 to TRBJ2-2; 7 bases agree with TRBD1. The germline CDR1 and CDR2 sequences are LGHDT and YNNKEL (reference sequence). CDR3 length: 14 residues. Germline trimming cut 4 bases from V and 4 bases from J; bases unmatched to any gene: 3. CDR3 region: CASSPTGVTGELFF. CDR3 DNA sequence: TGTGCCAGCAGCCCAACAGGGGTCACCGGGGAGCTGTTTTTT.

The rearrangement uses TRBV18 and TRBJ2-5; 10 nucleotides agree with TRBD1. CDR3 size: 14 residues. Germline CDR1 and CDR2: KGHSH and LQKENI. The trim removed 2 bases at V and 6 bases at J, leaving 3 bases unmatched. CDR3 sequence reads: CASSPGTGEKTQYF. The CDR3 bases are TGTGCCAGCTCACCAGGGACAGGGGAGAAGACCCAGTACTTC.

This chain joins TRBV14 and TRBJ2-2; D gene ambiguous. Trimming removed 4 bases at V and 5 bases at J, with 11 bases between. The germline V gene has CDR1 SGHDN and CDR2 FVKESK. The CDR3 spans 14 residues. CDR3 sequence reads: CASSLKTVTGELFF. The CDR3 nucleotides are TGTGCCAGCAGCCTCAAGACCGTAACCGGGGAGCTGTTTTTT.

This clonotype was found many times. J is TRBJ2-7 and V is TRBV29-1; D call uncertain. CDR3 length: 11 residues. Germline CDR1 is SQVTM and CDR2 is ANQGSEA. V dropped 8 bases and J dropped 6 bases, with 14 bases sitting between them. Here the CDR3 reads CSTLVLGEQYF. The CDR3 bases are TGCAGCACTCTGGTTCTTGGCGAGCAGTACTTC.

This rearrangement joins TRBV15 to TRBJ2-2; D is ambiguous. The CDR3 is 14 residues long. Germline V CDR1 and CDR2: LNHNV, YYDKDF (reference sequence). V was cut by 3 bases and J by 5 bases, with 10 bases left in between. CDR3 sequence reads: CATSSNRGTGELFF. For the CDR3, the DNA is TGTGCCACCAGCAGTAACCGAGGAACCGGGGAGCTGTTTTTT.

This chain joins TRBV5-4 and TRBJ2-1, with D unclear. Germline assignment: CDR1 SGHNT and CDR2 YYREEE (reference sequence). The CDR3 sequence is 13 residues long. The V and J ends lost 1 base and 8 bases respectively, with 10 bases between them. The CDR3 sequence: CASSLPENDEQFF. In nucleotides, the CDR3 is TGTGCCAGCAGCTTGCCGGAGAACGATGAGCAGTTCTTC.

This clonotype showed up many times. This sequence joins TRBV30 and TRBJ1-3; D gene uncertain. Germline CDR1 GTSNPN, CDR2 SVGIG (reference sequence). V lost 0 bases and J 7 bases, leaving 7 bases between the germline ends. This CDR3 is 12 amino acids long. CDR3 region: CAWSVTDNTIYF. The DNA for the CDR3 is TGTGCCTGGAGTGTAACCGACAACACCATATATTTT.

DNA for the CDR3: TGTGCCACCAGTGTCGCTAGCGGGGCCTACAATGAGCAGTTCTTC. Protein sequence: CATSVASGAYNEQFF. The chain links TRBV24-1 to TRBJ2-1, with 9 bases aligning to TRBD2. J was trimmed by 2 bases and V by 5 bases; bases with no gene match: 3. This CDR3 spans 15 amino acids. Germline V gene data show CDR1 as KGHDR and CDR2 as SFDVKD.

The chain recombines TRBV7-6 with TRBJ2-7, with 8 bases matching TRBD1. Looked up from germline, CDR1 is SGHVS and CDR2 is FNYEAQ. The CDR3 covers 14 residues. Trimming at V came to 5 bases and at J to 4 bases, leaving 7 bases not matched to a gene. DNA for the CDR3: TGTGCCAGCAGCACAGCCGGACAGGGATACGAGCAGTACTTC. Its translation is CASSTAGQGYEQYF.

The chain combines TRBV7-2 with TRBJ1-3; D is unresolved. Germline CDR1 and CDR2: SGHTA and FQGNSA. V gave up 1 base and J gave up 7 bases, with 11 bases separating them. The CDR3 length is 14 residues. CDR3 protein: CASSLVFGHNTIYF. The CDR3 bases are TGTGCCAGCAGCTTAGTCTTTGGGCACAACACCATATATTTT.

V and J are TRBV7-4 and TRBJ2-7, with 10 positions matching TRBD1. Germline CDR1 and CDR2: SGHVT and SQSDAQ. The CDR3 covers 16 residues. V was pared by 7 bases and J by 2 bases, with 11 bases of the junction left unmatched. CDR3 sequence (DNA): TGTGCCAGCAATTACAACCGGGACAGGGGTCCCTACGAGCAGTACGTC. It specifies CASNYNRDRGPYEQYV.

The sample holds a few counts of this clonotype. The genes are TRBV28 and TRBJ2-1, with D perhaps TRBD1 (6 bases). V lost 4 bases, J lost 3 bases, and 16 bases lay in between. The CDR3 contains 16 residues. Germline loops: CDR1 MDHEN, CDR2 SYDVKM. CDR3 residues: CASSSGSRGDYNEQFF. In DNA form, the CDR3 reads TGTGCCAGCAGTTCCGGATCCAGGGGCGACTACAATGAGCAGTTCTTC.

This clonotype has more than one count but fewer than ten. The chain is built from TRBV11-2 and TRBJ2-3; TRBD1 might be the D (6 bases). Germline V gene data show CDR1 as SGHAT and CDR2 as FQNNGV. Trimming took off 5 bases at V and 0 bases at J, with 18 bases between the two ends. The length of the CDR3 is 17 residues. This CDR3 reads CASSPRRTATSTDTQYF. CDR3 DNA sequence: TGTGCCAGCAGCCCGCGCCGGACAGCCACTAGCACAGATACGCAGTATTTT.

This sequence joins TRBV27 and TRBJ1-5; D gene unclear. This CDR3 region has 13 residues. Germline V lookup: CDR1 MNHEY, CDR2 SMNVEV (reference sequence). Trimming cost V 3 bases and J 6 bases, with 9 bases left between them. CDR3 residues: CASSFSGSQPQHF. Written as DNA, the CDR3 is TGTGCCAGCAGTTTCTCGGGCTCTCAGCCCCAGCATTTT.

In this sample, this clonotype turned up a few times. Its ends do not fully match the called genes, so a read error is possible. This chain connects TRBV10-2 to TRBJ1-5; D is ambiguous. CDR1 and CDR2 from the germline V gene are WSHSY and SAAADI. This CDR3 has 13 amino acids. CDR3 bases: TGCGCCAGCAGTATTAGCTATAATCAGCCACAGCATTTT. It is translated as CASSISYNQPQHF.

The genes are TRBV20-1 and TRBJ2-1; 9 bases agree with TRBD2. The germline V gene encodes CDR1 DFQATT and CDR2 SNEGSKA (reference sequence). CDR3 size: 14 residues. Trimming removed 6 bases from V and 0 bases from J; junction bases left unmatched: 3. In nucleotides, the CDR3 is TGCAGTGCCAGTAGCGGGGGCTCCTACAATGAGCAGTTCTTC. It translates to CSASSGGSYNEQFF.

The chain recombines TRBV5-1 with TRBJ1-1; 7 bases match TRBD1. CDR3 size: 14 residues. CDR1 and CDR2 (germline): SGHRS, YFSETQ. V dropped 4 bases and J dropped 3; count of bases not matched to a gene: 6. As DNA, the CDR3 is TGCGCCAGCAGCAGGGGGCAGTTGGACACTGAAGCTTTCTTT. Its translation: CASSRGQLDTEAFF. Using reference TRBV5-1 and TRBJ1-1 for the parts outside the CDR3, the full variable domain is KAGVTQTPRYLIKTRGQQVTLSCSPISGHRSVSWYQQTPGQGLQFLFEYFSETQRNKGNFPGRFSGRQFSNSRSEMNVSTLELGDSALYLCASSRGQLDTEAFFGQGTRLTVV.

CDR3 sequence (DNA): TGTGCCAGCAGGACTAGCGGGGGTTGGGAGACCCAGTACTTC. Residues: CASRTSGGWETQYF. The V gene is TRBV7-9, the J gene TRBJ2-5; 12 bases align to TRBD2. CDR3 size: 14 residues. Germline-derived CDR1 and CDR2 are SEHNR and FQNEAQ (reference sequence). The ends lost 6 bases at V and 5 bases at J; junction bases unmatched: 4.